These T cell receptor beta chains were read from a single sample in a study of T cell changes during pregnancy in multiple sclerosis. Assay used: immunoSEQ multiplex PCR; TCRdb lists only in-frame clones, some missing. The sample yields approximately 59,000 clones, under 95% seen once. This material consisted of peripheral blood, taken in the third trimester of pregnancy. These receptors all stem from a female donor in good health, enrolled as a control in a pregnancy study. CDR3s include the opening cysteine and the closing phenylalanine or tryptophan. The order of the fields is V gene, CDR3 protein.

TRBV19 | CASSGTSPVQASTRQYGYTF
TRBV28 | CASMFPEGSPANGYTF
TRBV30 | CAWGTVGVWYGYTF
TRBV5-1 | CASSAEGNTEAFF
TRBV6-6 | CASSYRSGKNTEAFF
TRBV30 | CAWSPNDGYTF
TRBV6-6 | CASSSGTTGANVLTF
TRBV28 | CASVDSRYQPQHF
TRBV6-1 | CASLSGGHTDTQYF
TRBV6-6 | CASSPAGAGAETQYF
TRBV4-2 | CASSQRTGDQETQYF
TRBV7-2 | CASSGFEVSNEQFF
TRBV7-9 | CASSLVGGTFGNTIYF
TRBV19 | CASSMGRYSPHQPQHF
TRBV2 | CASMEGTGGGNQPQHF
TRBV11-2 | CASSLTAGTGSGELFF
TRBV19 | CASRRKSGLTNTGELFF
TRBV13 | CASSSYRATEAFF
TRBV15 | CATSRVGAQGRGYTF
TRBV9 | CASGGAPAEQYF
TRBV25-1 | CASSAAGQGANEQFF
TRBV9 | CASSVGSGGDSPLHF
TRBV11-2 | CASSLARELAYEQYF
TRBV6-5 | CASSYSTGGNGELFF
TRBV6-1 | CASSERTGAAAYEQYF
TRBV4-2 | CASSQERDEQYF
TRBV28 | CASSSGARGNEQFF
TRBV14 | CASSTGITGWEQYF
TRBV25-1 | CASRGHTSTDTQYF
TRBV7-2 | CASSRQESQPQHF
TRBV5-1 | CASSLEGVSYGYTF
TRBV27 | CASKGGAQGHEQFF
TRBV7-9 | CASSLGTSGTDTQYF
TRBV6-6 | CAAQGANSPYGYTF
TRBV5-1 | CASSLGDSRDEQYF
TRBV9 | CASSPQSDTQYF
TRBV7-2 | CASSLVFGGGPYEQYF
TRBV19 | CASTRGPRERPIEQYF
TRBV6-1 | CASSEVNSFYTF
TRBV10-1 | CASSSPGQGWNTEAFF
TRBV7-2 | CASSPEGAGYYQPQHF
TRBV10-3 | CAISRDPGGVEQYF
TRBV7-9 | CASSGRQGTNEKLFF
TRBV6-1 | CASSPGTLAGEQYF